This entry features one T cell receptor (beta chain) sequence. The data stem from a study of blood T cell repertoires in COVID-19. Across the study: Samples came from the United States, Italy and Spain, spanning acute and convalescent COVID-19. T cells, B-cell-depleted T cells, or PBMCs provided the cDNA or gDNA that served as material.

How the authors handled the data: Reference gene primer amplification gave estimated nucleated cell counts. Sequenced by immunoSEQ multiplex PCR; TCRdb stores in-frame clones only, minus some. V and J calls and clone size follow that table, whereas D and trimming were derived from the DNA. This sample has about 110,000 clones, with about 86% found just once. CDR3 length equals 14 residues. V lost 8 bases to trimming and J lost 4 bases, with 18 bases between them. The germline V gene encodes CDR1 MNHEY and CDR2 SMNVEV (reference sequence). The chain couples TRBV27 to TRBJ2-7; maybe TRBD2 (5 bases). Material: peripheral blood. This sequence originates from a man aged 80 or over with acute or convalescent COVID-19. The CDR3 region is CASPSIGRTYEQYF. The DNA of the CDR3 is TGTGCCAGCCCCTCAATAGGACGGACTTACGAGCAGTACTTC.